The 27 T cell receptor beta chains in this list originate from one sample, sequenced in a study of early T cells in non-severe SARS-CoV-2 infection. TCRdb re-derived calls from the 5' RACE reads in MiXCR, one entry per CDR3 protein. This sample has 20,000 to 30,000 distinct CDR3 sequences, with approximately 4.1% found just once. Sequencing input: whole blood. The receptors here all came from an adult who was a healthcare worker with PCR-confirmed SARS-CoV-2 infection or an uninfected control (not recorded which).

The sample holds many counts of this clonotype. The V and J genes are TRBV5-1 and TRBJ1-6, with D possibly TRBD1 on 6 matching bases. The V and J ends lost 4 bases and 5 bases respectively, with 13 bases between them. The CDR3 length is 15 residues. In germline, CDR1 is SGHRS, CDR2 YFSETQ. CDR3 protein: CASSLGQSDNSPLHF. Here the CDR3 DNA reads TGCGCCAGCAGCCTTGGACAGTCCGATAATTCACCCCTCCACTTT. The variable domain in full, completed from reference TRBV5-1 and TRBJ1-6, reads KAGVTQTPRYLIKTRGQQVTLSCSPISGHRSVSWYQQTPGQGLQFLFEYFSETQRNKGNFPGRFSGRQFSNSRSEMNVSTLELGDSALYLCASSLGQSDNSPLHFGNGTRLTVT.

This clonotype was picked up many times. One junction end does not reproduce the germline sequence, and a read error may be involved. The chain carries TRBV30 and TRBJ2-7; weak D call: TRBD2 (5 bases). The CDR3 totals 11 residues. Germline V gene sequence: CDR1 GTSNPN, CDR2 SVGIG (reference sequence). CDR3 nucleotide sequence: TGTGCCTGGAGTTTCGACTACAAGCAGTACTTC. This gives the protein CAWSFDYKQYF.

This clonotype was detected ten times or more. The V gene is TRBV27, the J gene TRBJ2-7, with 7 bases matching TRBD2. The length of the CDR3 is 14 residues. Germline assignment: CDR1 MNHEY and CDR2 SMNVEV (reference sequence). The trim removed 10 bases at V and 3 bases at J, leaving 12 bases unmatched. This chain's CDR3 is CATSGGGENYEQYF. CDR3 sequence (DNA): TGTGCCACCTCTGGGGGGGGAGAGAACTACGAGCAGTACTTC.

This clonotype was observed many times. The chain recombines TRBV7-6 with TRBJ2-1; D is ambiguous. Looked up from germline, CDR1 is SGHVS and CDR2 is FNYEAQ. V was trimmed by 1 base and J by 2 bases, leaving 9 bases between them. The CDR3 runs to 15 residues. The CDR3 coding sequence is TGTGCCAGCAGCTTAGGCGGAGCGACCTACAATGAGCAGTTCTTC. It translates to CASSLGGATYNEQFF.

The table lists this clonotype with many counts. CDR3 DNA: TGCGCCAGCAGCGAGGGACTAGCGCGTAGCACAGATACGCAGTATTTT. Protein sequence: CASSEGLARSTDTQYF. The chain employs TRBV5-1 and TRBJ2-3, with 10 bases aligning to TRBD2. With 4 bases clipped from V and 0 bases from J, the junction kept 5 bases outside the gene matches. Germline loops: CDR1 SGHRS, CDR2 YFSETQ. The CDR3 has 16 residues. The complete variable domain, with remaining parts taken from reference TRBV5-1 and TRBJ2-3, reads KAGVTQTPRYLIKTRGQQVTLSCSPISGHRSVSWYQQTPGQGLQFLFEYFSETQRNKGNFPGRFSGRQFSNSRSEMNVSTLELGDSALYLCASSEGLARSTDTQYFGPGTRLTVL.

This clonotype was seen many times. The chain combines TRBV4-2 with TRBJ1-2; D might be TRBD1 (5 bases). The CDR3 runs to 15 residues. V dropped 0 bases and J dropped 4 bases, with 12 bases sitting between them. Germline assignment: CDR1 LGHNA and CDR2 YNFKEQ. CDR3 loop: CASSQDRDGGYGYTF. The CDR3 coding sequence is TGTGCCAGCAGCCAAGATCGGGACGGGGGCTATGGCTACACCTTC.

This clonotype was seen repeatedly, ten times or more. V and J are TRBV12-3 or TRBV12-4 and TRBJ2-5; D not certain. V was trimmed by 1 base and J by 9 bases, leaving 12 bases between them. The CDR3 has 13 amino acids. In DNA, the CDR3 is TGTGCCAGCAGTTTAGACGCCTCCCGGGCCCAGTACTTC. Its translation: CASSLDASRAQYF.

In its sample, this clonotype was seen many times. The genes are TRBV20-1 and TRBJ1-5, with 7 positions matching TRBD1. This CDR3 spans 15 amino acids. In germline, CDR1 is DFQATT, CDR2 SNEGSKA (reference sequence). The V gene end was trimmed by 6 bases and the J gene end by 7 bases; junction bases not matched to a gene: 15. In nucleotides, the CDR3 is TGCAGTGCCATAGATGCCAGGGGGTTCAGGCAGCCCCAGCATTTT. It specifies CSAIDARGFRQPQHF.

This clonotype was detected many times. The chain uses TRBV4-2 and TRBJ1-1; a weak D match, TRBD1 (6 bases). Trimming pared 5 bases from V and 4 bases from J, leaving 14 bases between. This CDR3 region has 14 residues. The V gene's germline CDR1 is LGHNA and CDR2 YNFKEQ. In nucleotides, the CDR3 is TGTGCCAGCAGCGGATCCGGACAGACCACTGAAGCTTTCTTT. Its protein product is CASSGSGQTTEAFF.

This clonotype was counted many times. The rearrangement uses TRBV6-2 or TRBV6-3 and TRBJ1-2; perhaps TRBD1 as D (5 bases). The germline V and J ends were trimmed by 6 bases and 4 bases, with 18 bases remaining between them. This CDR3 is 15 amino acids long. Germline CDR1 MNHEY, CDR2 SVGEGT. The CDR3 here is CASSSVQGPSYGYTF. CDR3 coding DNA: TGTGCCAGCAGCTCTGTCCAGGGACCTTCCTATGGCTACACCTTC.

This clonotype has a handful of counts. This sequence joins TRBV3-1 and TRBJ2-1; 7 nucleotides line up with TRBD2. The CDR3 runs to 13 residues. The V segment lost 2 bases and the J segment 10 bases; nucleotides outside the gene matches: 5. CDR1 LGHDT and CDR2 YNNKEL come from the germline V gene (reference sequence). The CDR3 spells CASSQTGSGEQFF. The CDR3 DNA follows: TGTGCCAGCAGCCAAACGGGTAGCGGGGAGCAGTTCTTC.

The V gene is TRBV7-9, the J gene TRBJ2-3, with 14 nucleotides matching TRBD2. Trimming took 5 bases from V and 2 from J; bases not matched to a gene: 9. The CDR3 is 18 amino acids. Germline CDR1 and CDR2: SEHNR and FQNEAQ (reference sequence). The CDR3 region is CASSPGLAGGLTTDTQYF. The CDR3 coding sequence is TGTGCCAGCAGCCCCGGACTAGCGGGAGGACTTACCACAGATACGCAGTATTTT.

V usage is TRBV20-1 and J usage is TRBJ2-1, with 8 bases aligning to TRBD2. Germline V gene data show CDR1 as DFQATT and CDR2 as SNEGSKA (reference sequence). The CDR3 loop spans 15 amino acids. Trimming cost V 2 bases and J 1 base; bases outside gene matches: 4. CDR3: CSARPAGGSYNEQFF. For the CDR3, the DNA is TGCAGTGCTAGACCGGCGGGGGGTTCCTACAATGAGCAGTTCTTC.

This clonotype was picked up many times. J is TRBJ2-5 and V is TRBV20-1; 14 bases agree with TRBD2. This CDR3 has 16 amino acids. Germline trimming cut 6 bases from V and 4 bases from J; bases unmatched to any gene: 10. The V gene's germline CDR1 is DFQATT and CDR2 SNEGSKA (reference sequence). CDR3: CSARLPGLAGVETQYF. The CDR3 DNA sequence: TGCAGTGCGCGGCTGCCGGGACTAGCGGGAGTAGAGACCCAGTACTTC.

This clonotype was observed once. A much larger clonotype is one base distant, so this may be a read error. This chain links TRBV4-1 with TRBJ2-2; unclear D gene. Germline CDR1 and CDR2: MGHRA and YSYEKL. The CDR3 length is 13 residues. CDR3 protein: CASNQELRRELFF. CDR3 coding DNA: TGCGCCAGCAACCAAGAACTTAGGAGGGAGCTGTTTTTT.

This clonotype was picked up many times. The CDR3 region is CACAGSLYNEQFF. CDR3 bases: TGTGCCTGTGCGGGAAGCTTATACAATGAGCAGTTCTTC. The V and J genes are TRBV10-3 and TRBJ2-1; maybe TRBD2 (6 bases). This CDR3 contains 13 residues. V dropped 11 bases and J dropped 4 bases, with 15 bases sitting between them. Germline assignment: CDR1 ENHRY and CDR2 SYGVKD.

This clonotype was detected ten times or more. The chain links TRBV20-1 to TRBJ2-2, with 9 positions matching TRBD1. The junction had 4 bases not matched to a gene; V was cut back by 1 base and J by 1 base. This CDR3 has 16 residues. Per the germline V gene, CDR1 is DFQATT and CDR2 is SNEGSKA (reference sequence). CDR3 residues: CSARGWGQGNTGELFF. CDR3 coding DNA: TGCAGTGCTAGAGGCTGGGGACAGGGGAACACCGGGGAGCTGTTTTTT.

At least ten counts were recorded for this clonotype. The CDR3 DNA reads TGCAGTGCTAGAGATCTAGGGGAGGCAGAGACCCAGTACTTC. This sequence encodes CSARDLGEAETQYF. The chain recombines TRBV20-1 with TRBJ2-5; a possible D gene is TRBD2 (6 bases). The CDR3 loop spans 14 amino acids. V lost 0 bases and J lost 4, with 12 bases in between. The germline gives CDR1 DFQATT, CDR2 SNEGSKA (reference sequence).

This clonotype was seen ten or more times. The chain has TRBV2 and TRBJ1-1; D gene uncertain. This CDR3 has 15 amino acids. V was shortened by 0 bases and J by 3 bases, with 11 bases between the two germline ends. Germline CDR1 SNHLY, CDR2 FYNNEI. The CDR3 loop is CASSEAGMGYTEAFF. In nucleotides, the CDR3 is TGTGCCAGCAGTGAAGCGGGCATGGGTTACACTGAAGCTTTCTTT.

This clonotype came up many times. The chain carries TRBV14 and TRBJ2-3; D is undetermined. The CDR3 has 15 residues. Germline CDR1 reads SGHDN; CDR2 reads FVKESK. The V end was cut by 2 bases, the J end by 0 bases, with 9 bases between. CDR3 DNA: TGTGCCAGCAGCCAAATGCCTCACAGCACAGATACGCAGTATTTT. Its protein is CASSQMPHSTDTQYF.

The table lists this clonotype with many counts. The gene calls are TRBV12-3 or TRBV12-4 and TRBJ1-1; tentatively, D is TRBD1 (5 bases). The V and J ends lost 3 bases and 4 bases respectively, with 9 bases between them. The CDR3 has 13 residues. Here the CDR3 DNA reads TGTGCCAGCAGTTTTCAGGGAAGCACTGAAGCTTTCTTT. Translation: CASSFQGSTEAFF.

This clonotype was seen a few times. J is TRBJ2-7 and V is TRBV20-1; D remains unclear. The CDR3 loop spans 12 amino acids. The V and J ends lost 3 bases and 5 bases respectively, with 11 bases between them. Germline V gives CDR1 DFQATT, CDR2 SNEGSKA (reference sequence). The chain's CDR3 is CSASSTLDEQYF. The CDR3 nucleotides read TGCAGTGCTAGTTCTACGCTCGACGAGCAGTACTTC.

This clonotype was observed at least ten times. This sequence joins TRBV30 and TRBJ1-1, with D unresolved. The V and J ends lost 1 base and 5 bases respectively, with 5 bases between them. Germline V lookup: CDR1 GTSNPN, CDR2 SVGIG (reference sequence). The length of the CDR3 is 11 residues. CDR3 loop: CAWSGVTEAFF. DNA for the CDR3: TGTGCCTGGAGTGGGGTTACTGAAGCTTTCTTT.

The table lists this clonotype with many counts. The chain carries TRBV6-1 and TRBJ2-7; D possibly uses TRBD1 or TRBD2 (5 bases each). The CDR3 consists of 14 residues. V lost 6 bases to trimming and J lost 5 bases, with 17 bases between them. Germline V gene sequence: CDR1 MNHNS, CDR2 SASEGT. CDR3 sequence (DNA): TGTGCCAGCAGCCCGGGGCCTCCGGCCGACGAGCAGTACTTC. The encoded protein is CASSPGPPADEQYF.

This clonotype showed up just a few times. V gene TRBV5-1 combines with J gene TRBJ2-7, with 10 bases aligning to TRBD1. The CDR3 runs 14 residues. Trimming removed 6 bases from V and 4 bases from J; junction bases left unmatched: 7. Germline V gives CDR1 SGHRS, CDR2 YFSETQ. DNA for the CDR3: TGCGCCAGCAACGCCGGGACAGGGGAATACGAGCAGTACTTC. Amino acid sequence: CASNAGTGEYEQYF.

This clonotype has a count of ten or more. The gene calls are TRBV6-2 or TRBV6-3 and TRBJ2-5; 7 bases are a match to TRBD2. This CDR3 comprises 15 residues. The V segment lost 5 bases and the J segment 0 bases; nucleotides outside the gene matches: 6. The germline V gene has CDR1 MNHEY and CDR2 SVGEGT. The chain's CDR3 is CASSPLREYQETQYF. The CDR3 DNA reads as TGTGCCAGCAGTCCCCTGCGGGAGTACCAAGAGACCCAGTACTTC.

This clonotype was seen only a few times. The chain joins TRBV6-2 or TRBV6-3 to TRBJ1-4; D is uncertain. Trimming shortened V by 6 bases and J by 7 bases, and 15 bases separated the two germline ends. The CDR3 contains 14 residues. Germline V gene sequence: CDR1 MNHEY, CDR2 SVGEGT. The CDR3 region is CASRAAHKGEKLFF. CDR3 bases: TGTGCCAGCAGGGCGGCCCACAAGGGTGAAAAACTGTTTTTT.